This is a list of T cell receptor beta chains from one sample in a study of long-term antiretroviral therapy in people with HIV. The method was immunoSEQ multiplex PCR; TCRdb's version includes in-frame clones alone and lacks a portion of them. Among 20,000 to 25,000 clones, roughly 75% were seen once, and the ten largest hold 14%. The sequencing here drew on unsorted PBMCs, taken 2.9 years after starting antiretroviral therapy. The source of these receptors is a young woman with HIV. The CDR3 runs from the conserved cysteine through the conserved F or W. D genes are given only for firm matches. Clone size, where shown, is once, few, many, or a class for clones that have expanded.

D: -
J: TRBJ2-1
V: TRBV7-7
size: -
CDR3: CASSWTPSSYNEQFF
DNA: TGTGCCAGCAGCTGGACTCCAAGCTCCTACAATGAGCAGTTCTTC

D: -
J: TRBJ2-7
V: TRBV29-1
size: -
CDR3: CSVVGGRDFDEQYF
DNA: TGCAGCGTTGTTGGAGGCAGGGATTTCGACGAGCAGTACTTC

D: TRBD1
J: TRBJ1-1
V: TRBV30
size: -
CDR3: CALITRDRGLTEAFF
DNA: TGTGCCTTAATAACCCGGGACAGGGGACTCACTGAAGCTTTCTTT

D: TRBD1
J: TRBJ1-6
V: TRBV6-6
size: -
CDR3: CASSATGGDSPLHF
DNA: TGTGCCAGCAGCGCAACAGGGGGGGATTCACCCCTCCACTTT

D: TRBD1
J: TRBJ2-7
V: TRBV10-3
size: once
CDR3: CAISEGQGTGEQYF
DNA: TGTGCCATCAGTGAGGGACAGGGTACTGGCGAGCAGTACTTC

D: -
J: TRBJ2-1
V: TRBV27
size: -
CDR3: CASSLVGKSYNEQFF
DNA: TGTGCCAGCAGTTTAGTCGGGAAGTCCTACAATGAGCAGTTCTTC

D: -
J: TRBJ1-1
V: TRBV6-1
size: -
CDR3: CASSVGLLNTEAFF
DNA: TGTGCCAGCAGTGTGGGGCTACTGAACACTGAAGCTTTCTTT

D: -
J: TRBJ1-2
V: TRBV6-1
size: -
CDR3: CASRETGNYGYTF
DNA: TGTGCCAGCAGGGAAACAGGGAACTATGGCTACACCTTC

D: -
J: TRBJ1-4
V: TRBV6-6
size: -
CDR3: CASSTPRGAGEKLFF
DNA: TGTGCCAGCAGTACCCCAAGGGGCGCGGGTGAAAAACTGTTTTTT

D: -
J: TRBJ1-1
V: TRBV4-1
size: -
CDR3: CASSQRSSRVGAEAFF
DNA: TGCGCCAGCAGCCAACGGTCGTCCAGGGTAGGCGCTGAAGCTTTCTTT

D: TRBD1
J: TRBJ2-2
V: TRBV15
size: -
CDR3: CATSGQGRTGELFF
DNA: TGTGCCACCAGCGGACAGGGGAGGACCGGGGAGCTGTTTTTT

D: TRBD1
J: TRBJ1-2
V: TRBV4-2
size: few
CDR3: CASSQETGGHYGYTF
DNA: TGTGCCAGCAGCCAAGAGACAGGGGGGCACTATGGCTACACCTTC

D: -
J: TRBJ2-2
V: TRBV25-1
size: -
CDR3: CASLDSDFNTGELFF
DNA: TGTGCCAGCCTCGACAGCGATTTTAACACCGGGGAGCTGTTTTTT

D: TRBD1
J: TRBJ1-1
V: TRBV9
size: once
CDR3: CASSVAQGTERAFF
DNA: TGTGCCAGCAGCGTAGCTCAGGGGACAGAGCGAGCTTTCTTT

D: TRBD1
J: TRBJ2-2
V: TRBV19
size: few
CDR3: CASSIIQGAGTGELFF
DNA: TGTGCCAGTAGTATAATACAGGGGGCAGGAACCGGGGAGCTGTTTTTT

D: TRBD2
J: TRBJ2-7
V: TRBV10-2
size: -
CDR3: CASGLTSGYEQYF
DNA: TGCGCCAGCGGTTTGACTAGCGGGTACGAGCAGTACTTC

D: TRBD1
J: TRBJ2-5
V: TRBV10-3
size: -
CDR3: CAISAGQAQETQYF
DNA: TGTGCCATCAGTGCGGGACAGGCTCAAGAGACCCAGTACTTC

D: TRBD1
J: TRBJ2-1
V: TRBV9
size: -
CDR3: CASSVLGQGSLNEQFF
DNA: TGTGCCAGCAGCGTCCTAGGACAGGGAAGCCTCAATGAGCAGTTCTTC

D: TRBD2
J: TRBJ2-3
V: TRBV11-2
size: -
CDR3: CASRGWGLAGASTDTQYF
DNA: TGTGCCAGCAGAGGCTGGGGACTAGCGGGGGCTAGCACAGATACGCAGTATTTT

D: -
J: TRBJ2-1
V: TRBV7-9
size: -
CDR3: CAAYGGEDNEQFF
DNA: TGTGCCGCATATGGAGGGGAAGACAATGAGCAGTTCTTC

D: TRBD1
J: TRBJ1-1
V: TRBV27
size: -
CDR3: CASAERDRGTGRTEAFF
DNA: TGTGCCAGCGCGGAGCGGGACAGGGGGACCGGGAGGACTGAAGCTTTCTTT

D: TRBD1
J: TRBJ1-5
V: TRBV19
size: -
CDR3: CASSPYRDSRVIRSQPQHF
DNA: TGTGCCAGTAGTCCATACCGGGACAGCCGTGTTATTAGGAGTCAGCCCCAGCATTTT

D: -
J: TRBJ2-7
V: TRBV10-2
size: -
CDR3: CASSPSSKIYEQYF
DNA: TGCGCCAGCAGTCCCAGTTCTAAAATCTACGAGCAGTACTTC

D: -
J: TRBJ2-1
V: TRBV19
size: -
CDR3: CASSISHEQFF
DNA: TGTGCCAGTAGTATATCCCATGAGCAGTTCTTC

D: -
J: TRBJ2-3
V: TRBV4-1
size: once
CDR3: CASSPGDTQYF
DNA: TGCGCCAGCAGCCCCGGTGATACGCAGTATTTT

D: -
J: TRBJ2-3
V: TRBV9
size: -
CDR3: CASSGDSTDTQYF
DNA: TGTGCCAGCAGCGGGGACAGCACAGATACGCAGTATTTT

D: -
J: TRBJ2-3
V: TRBV5-6
size: -
CDR3: CASTKGPTTPDTQYF
DNA: TGTGCCAGCACCAAAGGTCCAACCACCCCAGATACGCAGTATTTT

D: -
J: TRBJ1-1
V: TRBV4-1
size: -
CDR3: CASSQDAGAAFLNTEAFF
DNA: TGCGCCAGCAGCCAAGATGCCGGGGCAGCCTTTCTGAACACTGAAGCTTTCTTT

D: -
J: TRBJ2-5
V: TRBV11-2
size: -
CDR3: CASSRVIGAGETQYF
DNA: TGTGCCAGCAGCCGAGTCATAGGAGCGGGAGAGACCCAGTACTTC

D: -
J: TRBJ1-5
V: TRBV6-1
size: -
CDR3: CASSEDEGGPNQPQHF
DNA: TGTGCCAGCAGTGAAGACGAAGGGGGACCGAATCAGCCCCAGCATTTT

D: -
J: TRBJ1-4
V: TRBV14
size: once
CDR3: CASSRQGEKLFF
DNA: TGTGCCAGCAGCCGTCAGGGGGAAAAACTGTTTTTT

D: TRBD1
J: TRBJ1-5
V: TRBV4-1
size: -
CDR3: CASSQGGTGIQPQHF
DNA: TGCGCCAGCAGCCAAGGAGGGACAGGGATTCAGCCCCAGCATTTT

D: -
J: TRBJ2-7
V: TRBV10-3
size: once
CDR3: CAIRTGLHYEQYF
DNA: TGTGCCATCAGAACGGGACTGCACTACGAGCAGTACTTC

D: TRBD1
J: TRBJ1-6
V: TRBV15
size: -
CDR3: CATSETGVDSPLHF
DNA: TGTGCCACCAGTGAGACAGGGGTGGATTCACCCCTCCACTTT

D: -
J: TRBJ2-2
V: TRBV6-5
size: -
CDR3: CASSYSGVKGGELFF
DNA: TGTGCCAGCAGTTACTCGGGGGTGAAGGGCGGGGAGCTGTTTTTT

D: TRBD1
J: TRBJ1-5
V: TRBV27
size: few
CDR3: CASSLLGTDQPQHF
DNA: TGTGCCAGCAGTCTACTCGGGACAGATCAGCCCCAGCATTTT

D: -
J: TRBJ1-2
V: TRBV5-6
size: -
CDR3: CASSRPAILGYTF
DNA: TGTGCCAGCAGCCGGCCGGCCATTCTTGGCTACACCTTC

D: TRBD2
J: TRBJ2-6
V: TRBV5-1
size: -
CDR3: CASSPGLASSGANVLTF
DNA: TGCGCCAGCAGCCCCGGACTAGCTAGCTCTGGGGCCAACGTCCTGACTTTC

D: -
J: TRBJ1-1
V: TRBV6-1
size: -
CDR3: CASSESGISPEAFF
DNA: TGTGCCAGCAGTGAATCTGGGATATCCCCTGAAGCTTTCTTT